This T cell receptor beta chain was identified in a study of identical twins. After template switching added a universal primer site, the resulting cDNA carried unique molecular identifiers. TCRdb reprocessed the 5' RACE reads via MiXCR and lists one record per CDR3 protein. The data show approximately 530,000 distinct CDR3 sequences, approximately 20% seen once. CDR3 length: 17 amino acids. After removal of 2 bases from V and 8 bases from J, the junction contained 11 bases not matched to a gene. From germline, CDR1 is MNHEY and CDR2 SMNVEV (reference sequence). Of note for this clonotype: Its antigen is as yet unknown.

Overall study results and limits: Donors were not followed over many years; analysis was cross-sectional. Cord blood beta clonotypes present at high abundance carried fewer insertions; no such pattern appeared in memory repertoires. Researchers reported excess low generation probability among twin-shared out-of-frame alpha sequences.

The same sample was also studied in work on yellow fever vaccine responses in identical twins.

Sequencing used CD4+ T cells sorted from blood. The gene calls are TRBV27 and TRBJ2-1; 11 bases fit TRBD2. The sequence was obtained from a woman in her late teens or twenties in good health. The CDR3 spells CASSLPGLAGSQYEQFF. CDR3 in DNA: TGTGCCAGCAGTTTACCAGGACTAGCGGGTAGTCAATATGAGCAGTTCTTC.